A selection of T cell receptor beta chains follows, all from one sample in a study of T cells in Graves' hyperthyroidism and ophthalmopathy. MiXCR, run by TCRdb on the multiplex PCR reads, gives a single entry per CDR3 protein. This table has a few hundred thousand distinct CDR3 sequences, more than 15% appearing once. Sequencing was carried out using blood. The receptors stem from a woman younger than 30 with Graves' hyperthyroidism that later progressed to Graves' ophthalmopathy. Both conserved end residues are part of each CDR3.

j_call	v_call	cdr3_aa
TRBJ2-3	TRBV5-1	CASSSSGGFTDTQYF
TRBJ1-5	TRBV3-1	CASSQGTPSQPQHF
TRBJ1-1	TRBV20-1	CSAREDWDGTEAFF
TRBJ2-6	TRBV2	CASSVGGPGANVLTF
TRBJ2-2	TRBV5-5	CASSLRTSGELFF
TRBJ2-3	TRBV7-9	CASSLATPVEDTQYF
TRBJ2-1	TRBV28	CASSSRENEQFF
TRBJ1-1	TRBV20-1	CSAGMNTEAFF
TRBJ1-2	TRBV27	CASSRGEGYTF
TRBJ1-2	TRBV27	CASSPGASNYGYTF
TRBJ2-5	TRBV20-1	CSARVRGLQETQYF
TRBJ2-1	TRBV7-2	CASSPWASGSSNEQFF
TRBJ1-1	TRBV3-1	CASSQDVALGGAFF
TRBJ1-6	TRBV7-2	CASSEHPGTGPNSPLHF
TRBJ2-3	TRBV6-1	CASKLGGTDTQYF
TRBJ2-5	TRBV20-1	CSTGLVWETQYF
TRBJ2-2	TRBV4-1	CASSQVLGLSNTGELFF
TRBJ1-3	TRBV20-1	CSASDLQGVDTIYF
TRBJ1-2	TRBV18	CASSPTTQDGGRGYTF
TRBJ2-1	TRBV27	CASSSKSLSGYSYNEQFF
TRBJ2-1	TRBV12-5	CASGSRAGTRQFF
TRBJ1-2	TRBV5-4	CASSFPTGGNYGYTF
TRBJ2-7	TRBV28	CASSLYRHAGGSYEQYF
TRBJ2-1	TRBV18	CASSPLRGDPNEQFF
TRBJ2-5	TRBV11-2	CASSTGTAPPRHF
TRBJ2-1	TRBV24-1	CATSDTKTGWGAGGFNEQFF
TRBJ2-1	TRBV20-1	CSASSMDEQFF
TRBJ1-5	TRBV27	CASSLFGQGVNQPQHF
TRBJ1-1	TRBV2	CASSEALTGQNTEAFF
TRBJ2-4	TRBV30	CAWSVVAKNIQYF
TRBJ2-7	TRBV27	CASSSGLVSSYEQYF
TRBJ2-1	TRBV30	CAWSVGLAPNNEQFF
TRBJ2-3	TRBV7-2	CASSPWTSGRASTDTQYF
TRBJ2-3	TRBV20-1	CSALTSGGYTDTQYF
TRBJ2-1	TRBV18	CASSPGRWEGNEQFF
TRBJ2-3	TRBV4-2	CASSPYSPSGRVVDTQYF
TRBJ2-5	TRBV18	CASSPKADQETQYF
TRBJ2-7	TRBV20-1	CSARDVRGYEQYF